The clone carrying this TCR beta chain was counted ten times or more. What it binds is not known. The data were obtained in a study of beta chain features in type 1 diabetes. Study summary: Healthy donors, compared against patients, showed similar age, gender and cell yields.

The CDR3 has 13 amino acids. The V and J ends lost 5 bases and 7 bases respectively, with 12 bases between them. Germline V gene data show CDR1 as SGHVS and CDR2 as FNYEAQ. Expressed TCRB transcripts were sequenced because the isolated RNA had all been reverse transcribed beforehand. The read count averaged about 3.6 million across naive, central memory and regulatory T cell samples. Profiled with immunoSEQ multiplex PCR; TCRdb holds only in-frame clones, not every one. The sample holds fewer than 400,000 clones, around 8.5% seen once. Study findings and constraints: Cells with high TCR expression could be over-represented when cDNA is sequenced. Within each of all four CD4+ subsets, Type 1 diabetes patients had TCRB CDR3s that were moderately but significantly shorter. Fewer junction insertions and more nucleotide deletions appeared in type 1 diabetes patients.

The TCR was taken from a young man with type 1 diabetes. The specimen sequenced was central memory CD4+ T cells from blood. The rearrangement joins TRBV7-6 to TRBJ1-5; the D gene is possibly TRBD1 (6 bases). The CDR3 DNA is TGTGCCAGCAGCAAACAGGGTTCCCAGCCCCAGCATTTT. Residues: CASSKQGSQPQHF.